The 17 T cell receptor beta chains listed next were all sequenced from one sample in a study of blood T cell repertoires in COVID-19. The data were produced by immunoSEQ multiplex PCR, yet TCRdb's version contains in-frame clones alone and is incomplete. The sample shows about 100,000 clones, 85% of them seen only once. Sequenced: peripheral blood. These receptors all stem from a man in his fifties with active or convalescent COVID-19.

The CDR3 bases are TGTGCCTGGTCCAGGGCGAGGGAGCTGTTTTTT. It translates to CAWSRARELFF. This chain connects TRBV30 to TRBJ2-2; the D gene is possibly TRBD1 (5 bases). Trimming removed 5 bases from V and 9 bases from J, with 10 bases in between. The CDR3 has 11 amino acids. The germline V gene encodes CDR1 GTSNPN and CDR2 SVGIG (reference sequence). Combining the CDR3 with reference TRBV30 and TRBJ2-2 gives the whole variable domain SQTIHQWPATLVQPVGSPLSLECTVEGTSNPNLYWYRQAAGRGLQLLFYSVGIGQISSEVPQNLSASRPQDRQFILSSKKLLLSDSGFYLCAWSRARELFFGEGSRLTVL.

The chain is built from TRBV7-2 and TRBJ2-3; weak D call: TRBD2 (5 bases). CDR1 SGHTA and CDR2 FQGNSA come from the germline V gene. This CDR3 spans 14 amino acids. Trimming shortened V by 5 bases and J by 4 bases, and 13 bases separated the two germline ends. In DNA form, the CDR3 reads TGTGCCAGCAGCCCCGGGATGGCCCCAGATACGCAGTATTTT. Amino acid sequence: CASSPGMAPDTQYF.

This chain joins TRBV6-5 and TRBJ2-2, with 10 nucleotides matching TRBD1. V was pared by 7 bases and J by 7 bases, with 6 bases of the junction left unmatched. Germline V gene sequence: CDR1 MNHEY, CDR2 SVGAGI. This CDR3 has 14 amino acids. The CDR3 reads CASTGTGVHGELFF. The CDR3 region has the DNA TGTGCCAGCACTGGGACAGGGGTTCACGGGGAGCTGTTTTTT.

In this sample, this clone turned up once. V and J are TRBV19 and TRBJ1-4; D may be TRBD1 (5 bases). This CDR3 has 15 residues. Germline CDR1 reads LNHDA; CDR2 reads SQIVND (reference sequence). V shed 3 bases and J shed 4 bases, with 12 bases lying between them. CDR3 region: CASSISQGNNEKLFF. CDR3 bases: TGTGCCAGTAGTATTTCGCAGGGAAATAATGAAAAACTGTTTTTT.

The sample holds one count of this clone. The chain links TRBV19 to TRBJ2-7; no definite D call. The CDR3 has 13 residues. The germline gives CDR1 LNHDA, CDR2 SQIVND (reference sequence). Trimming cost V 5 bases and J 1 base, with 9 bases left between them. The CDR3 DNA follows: TGTGCCAGTAGTTTGGGCAGTTCCTACGAGCAGTACTTC. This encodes CASSLGSSYEQYF.

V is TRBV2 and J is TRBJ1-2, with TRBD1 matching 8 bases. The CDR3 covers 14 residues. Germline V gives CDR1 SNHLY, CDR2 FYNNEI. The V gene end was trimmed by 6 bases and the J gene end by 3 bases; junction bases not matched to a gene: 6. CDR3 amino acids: CASRGTGGDYGYTF. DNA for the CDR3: TGTGCCAGCAGGGGGACAGGAGGGGACTATGGCTACACCTTC.

The DNA of the CDR3 is TGCGCCAGCACCCCCGAGGCGAACAATGAGCAGTTCTTC. This sequence encodes CASTPEANNEQFF. This chain links TRBV5-1 with TRBJ2-1; no firm D call. Germline lookup yields CDR1 SGHRS and CDR2 YFSETQ. Trimming pared 6 bases from V and 5 bases from J, leaving 12 bases between. The CDR3 covers 13 residues.

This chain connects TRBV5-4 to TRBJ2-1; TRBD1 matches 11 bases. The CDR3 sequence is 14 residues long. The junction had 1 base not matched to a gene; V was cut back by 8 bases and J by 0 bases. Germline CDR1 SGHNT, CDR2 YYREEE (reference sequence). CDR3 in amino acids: CASGTGGSYNEQFF. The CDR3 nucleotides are TGTGCCAGTGGGACAGGGGGCTCCTACAATGAGCAGTTCTTC. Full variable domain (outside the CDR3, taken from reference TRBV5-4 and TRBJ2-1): ETGVTQSPTHLIKTRGQQVTLRCSSQSGHNTVSWYQQALGQGPQFIFQYYREEENGRGNFPPRFSGLQFPNYSSELNVNALELDDSALYLCASGTGGSYNEQFFGPGTRLTVL.

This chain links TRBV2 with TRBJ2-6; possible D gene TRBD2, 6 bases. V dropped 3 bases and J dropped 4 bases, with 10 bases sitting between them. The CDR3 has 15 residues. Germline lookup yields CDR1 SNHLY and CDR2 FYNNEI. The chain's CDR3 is CASSDGGAGANVLTF. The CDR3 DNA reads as TGTGCCAGCAGTGACGGAGGGGCCGGGGCCAACGTCCTGACTTTC. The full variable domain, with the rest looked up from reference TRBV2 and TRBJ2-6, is EPEVTQTPSHQVTQMGQEVILRCVPISNHLYFYWYRQILGQKVEFLVSFYNNEISEKSEIFDDQFSVERPDGSNFTLKIRSTKLEDSAMYFCASSDGGAGANVLTFGAGSRLTVL.

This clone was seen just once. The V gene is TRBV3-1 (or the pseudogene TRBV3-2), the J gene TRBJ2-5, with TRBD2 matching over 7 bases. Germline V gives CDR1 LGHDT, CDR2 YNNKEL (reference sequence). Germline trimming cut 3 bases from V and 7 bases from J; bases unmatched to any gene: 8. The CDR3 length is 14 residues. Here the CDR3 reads CASSQGGEFGTQYF. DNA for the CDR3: TGTGCCAGCAGCCAGGGAGGGGAGTTCGGGACCCAGTACTTC.

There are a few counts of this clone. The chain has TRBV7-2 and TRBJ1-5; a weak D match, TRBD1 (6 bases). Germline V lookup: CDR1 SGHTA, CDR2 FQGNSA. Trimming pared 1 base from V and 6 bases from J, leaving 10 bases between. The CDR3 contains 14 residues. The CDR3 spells CASSLDRAIQPQHF. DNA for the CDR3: TGTGCCAGCAGCTTAGACAGGGCGATTCAGCCCCAGCATTTT.

The CDR3 DNA follows: TGTGCCAGCGGGCTAACCGGGACTCCTTACAATGAGCAGTTCTTC. Its protein product is CASGLTGTPYNEQFF. The V and J genes are TRBV11-3 and TRBJ2-1, with a weak D call TRBD2 (6 bases). CDR3 size: 15 residues. Trimming took 8 bases from V and 4 from J, leaving 18 bases between them. Germline V gene sequence: CDR1 SGHNT, CDR2 YENEEA.

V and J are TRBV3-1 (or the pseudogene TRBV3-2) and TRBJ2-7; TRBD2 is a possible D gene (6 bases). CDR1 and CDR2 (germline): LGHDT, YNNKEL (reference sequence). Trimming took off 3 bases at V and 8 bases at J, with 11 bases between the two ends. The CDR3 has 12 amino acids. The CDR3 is CASSHGSEKQYF. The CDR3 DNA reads TGTGCCAGCAGCCACGGGAGTGAGAAGCAGTACTTC.

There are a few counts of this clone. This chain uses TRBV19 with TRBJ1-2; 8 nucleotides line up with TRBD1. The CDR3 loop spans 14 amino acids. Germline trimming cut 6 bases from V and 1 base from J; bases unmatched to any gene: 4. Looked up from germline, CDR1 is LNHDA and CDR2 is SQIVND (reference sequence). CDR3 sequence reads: CASSKGQVNYGYTF. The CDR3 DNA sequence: TGTGCCAGTAGCAAGGGACAGGTTAACTATGGCTACACCTTC.

The DNA of the CDR3 is TGTGCCAGTAGTATAGGCCCTAGCGTGGCCTACGAGCAGTACTTC. The encoded protein is CASSIGPSVAYEQYF. The V gene is TRBV19, the J gene TRBJ2-7; D may be TRBD2 (6 bases). Trimming shortened V by 1 base and J by 2 bases, and 12 bases separated the two germline ends. The CDR3 loop spans 15 amino acids. Germline loops: CDR1 LNHDA, CDR2 SQIVND (reference sequence).

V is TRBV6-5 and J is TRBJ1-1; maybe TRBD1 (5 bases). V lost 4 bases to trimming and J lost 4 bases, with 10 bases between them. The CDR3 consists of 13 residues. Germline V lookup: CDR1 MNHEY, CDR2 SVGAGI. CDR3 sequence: CASSSPTVTEAFF. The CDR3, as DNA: TGTGCCAGCAGTTCACCGACAGTCACTGAAGCTTTCTTT.

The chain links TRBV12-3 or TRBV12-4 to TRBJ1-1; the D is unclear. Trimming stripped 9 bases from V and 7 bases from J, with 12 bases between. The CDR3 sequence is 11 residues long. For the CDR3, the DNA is TGTGCCAGTCAGCGGACGGTTGAAGCTTTCTTT. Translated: CASQRTVEAFF.